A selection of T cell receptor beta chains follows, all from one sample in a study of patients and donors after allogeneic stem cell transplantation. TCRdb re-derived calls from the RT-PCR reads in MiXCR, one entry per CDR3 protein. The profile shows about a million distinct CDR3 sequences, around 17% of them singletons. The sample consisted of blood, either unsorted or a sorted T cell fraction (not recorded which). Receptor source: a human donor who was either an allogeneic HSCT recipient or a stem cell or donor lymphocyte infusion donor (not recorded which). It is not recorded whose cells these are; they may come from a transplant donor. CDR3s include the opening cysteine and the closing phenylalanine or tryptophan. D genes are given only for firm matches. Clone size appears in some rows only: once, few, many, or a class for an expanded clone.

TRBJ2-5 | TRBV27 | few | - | CASSGRGAETQYF | TGTGCCAGCAGTGGCAGGGGCGCAGAGACCCAGTACTTC
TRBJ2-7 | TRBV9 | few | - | CASSVAAGMLDEQYF | TGTGCCAGCAGCGTAGCGGCAGGGATGTTAGACGAGCAGTACTTC
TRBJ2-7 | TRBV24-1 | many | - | CATSDSSSSYEQYF | TGTGCCACCAGTGATTCCAGTAGCTCCTACGAGCAGTACTTC
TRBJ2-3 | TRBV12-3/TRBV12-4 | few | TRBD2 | CASSTGGPSRTDTQYF | TGTGCCAGCAGCACGGGGGGGCCTTCGCGAACAGATACGCAGTATTTT
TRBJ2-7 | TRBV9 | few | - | CASSVETAGTYEQYF | TGTGCCAGCAGCGTAGAGACAGCGGGTACCTACGAGCAGTACTTC
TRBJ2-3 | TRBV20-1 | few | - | CSASRETDTQYF | TGCAGTGCTAGTCGCGAAACAGATACGCAGTATTTT
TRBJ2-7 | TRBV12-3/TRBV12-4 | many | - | CASSFSLRGPYEQYF | TGTGCCAGCAGTTTCTCTTTGAGGGGACCCTACGAGCAGTACTTC
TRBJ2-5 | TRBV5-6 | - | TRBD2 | CASSLPRGGRETQYF | TGTGCCAGCAGCTTACCGCGGGGGGGCCGCGAGACCCAGTACTTC
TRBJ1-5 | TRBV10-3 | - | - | CAISPQGSNQPQHF | TGTGCCATCAGTCCCCAGGGCAGCAATCAGCCCCAGCATTTT
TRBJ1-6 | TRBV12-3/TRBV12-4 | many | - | CASSLGGSPLHF | TGTGCCAGCAGTTTAGGAGGTTCACCCCTCCACTTT
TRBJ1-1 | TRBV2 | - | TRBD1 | CASSGDRARTEAFF | TGTGCCAGCAGTGGAGACAGGGCCAGGACTGAAGCTTTCTTT
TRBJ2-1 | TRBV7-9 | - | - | CASSSIPGLPPNEQFF | TGTGCCAGCAGCTCCATCCCGGGACTCCCTCCCAATGAGCAGTTCTTC
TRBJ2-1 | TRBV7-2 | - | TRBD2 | CASSLGGTRLYNEQFF | TGTGCCAGCAGCCTAGGCGGGACTAGACTCTACAATGAGCAGTTCTTC
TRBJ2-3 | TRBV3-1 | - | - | CASSQDTKTSTDTQYF | TGTGCCAGCAGCCAAGATACGAAAACTAGCACAGATACGCAGTATTTT
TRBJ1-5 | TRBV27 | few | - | CASSPRPQTNQPQHF | TGTGCCAGCAGTCCCCGACCGCAGACTAATCAGCCCCAGCATTTT
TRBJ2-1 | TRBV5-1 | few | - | CASSQPGSSYNEQFF | TGCGCCAGCAGCCAGCCGGGGAGCTCCTACAATGAGCAGTTCTTC
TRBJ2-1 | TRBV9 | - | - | CASSAGLGGYNEQFF | TGTGCCAGCAGCGCCGGACTAGGGGGCTACAATGAGCAGTTCTTC
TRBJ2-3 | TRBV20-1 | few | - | CSARSGSSSDTQYF | TGCAGTGCTAGATCCGGGAGCAGTTCGGATACGCAGTATTTT
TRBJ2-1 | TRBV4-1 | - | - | CASSQVLGGLEQFF | TGCGCCAGCAGCCAAGTTCTGGGGGGTCTTGAGCAGTTCTTC
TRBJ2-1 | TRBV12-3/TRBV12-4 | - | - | CASSFGRSYNEQFF | TGTGCCAGCAGTTTCGGCAGATCCTACAATGAGCAGTTCTTC
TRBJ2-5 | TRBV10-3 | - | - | CASGKDSEYQETQYF | TGTGCCAGCGGGAAGGACTCAGAGTACCAAGAGACCCAGTACTTC
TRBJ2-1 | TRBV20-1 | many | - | CSAVIADLYNEQFF | TGCAGTGCTGTCATTGCGGACCTCTACAATGAGCAGTTCTTC
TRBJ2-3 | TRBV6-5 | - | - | CASSYSTGRVADTQYF | TGTGCCAGCAGTTACTCGACAGGGAGGGTCGCAGATACGCAGTATTTT
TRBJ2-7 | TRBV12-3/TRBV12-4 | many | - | CASSRGGLYEQYF | TGTGCCAGCAGTAGGGGGGGACTCTACGAGCAGTACTTC
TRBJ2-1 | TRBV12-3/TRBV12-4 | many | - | CASSFGQTYNEQFF | TGTGCCAGCAGTTTTGGACAGACCTACAATGAGCAGTTCTTC
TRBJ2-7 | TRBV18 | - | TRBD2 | CASSVTSGVVEQYF | TGTGCCAGCTCAGTGACTAGCGGGGTTGTCGAGCAGTACTTC
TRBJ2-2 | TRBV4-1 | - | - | CASSHVRGNTGELFF | TGCGCCAGCAGCCACGTGAGGGGGAACACCGGGGAGCTGTTTTTT
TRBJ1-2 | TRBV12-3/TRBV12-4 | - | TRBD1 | CASSSDRGRGYTF | TGTGCCAGCAGTTCGGACAGGGGGCGAGGCTACACCTTC
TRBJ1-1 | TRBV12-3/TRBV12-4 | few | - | CASSPDKLNTEAFF | TGTGCCAGCAGTCCGGACAAATTGAACACTGAAGCTTTCTTT
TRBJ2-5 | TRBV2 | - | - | CASSAEGVETQYF | TGTGCCAGCAGTGCGGAGGGGGTCGAGACCCAGTACTTC
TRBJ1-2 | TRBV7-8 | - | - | CASSLGGTDLYGYTF | TGTGCCAGCAGCTTAGGGGGGACGGACCTCTATGGCTACACCTTC
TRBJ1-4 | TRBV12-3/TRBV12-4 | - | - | CASRYRVGEKLFF | TGTGCCAGCAGGTACAGGGTAGGAGAAAAACTGTTTTTT
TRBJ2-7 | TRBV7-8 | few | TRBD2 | CASRGRAGAGSYEQYF | TGTGCCAGCAGGGGTCGAGCGGGAGCAGGTTCCTACGAGCAGTACTTC
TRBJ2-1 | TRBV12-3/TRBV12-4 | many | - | CASSLTRSSYNEQFF | TGTGCCAGCAGTTTAACCAGGAGCTCCTACAATGAGCAGTTCTTC
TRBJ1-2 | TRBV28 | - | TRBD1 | CASDSDRGRFYGYTF | TGTGCCAGCGATTCGGACAGGGGGCGTTTCTATGGCTACACCTTC
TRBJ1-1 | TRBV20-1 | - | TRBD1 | CSATGQGGMNTEAFF | TGCAGTGCTACCGGACAGGGAGGCATGAACACTGAAGCTTTCTTT
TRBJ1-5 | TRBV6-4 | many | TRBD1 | CASSAPPGGEFGNQPQHF | TGTGCCAGCAGTGCCCCACCAGGGGGTGAGTTCGGCAATCAGCCCCAGCATTTT
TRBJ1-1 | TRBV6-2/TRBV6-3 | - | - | CASTDSLNTEAFF | TGTGCCAGCACCGACAGCTTGAACACTGAAGCTTTCTTT
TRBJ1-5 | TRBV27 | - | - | CASKSLDQPQHF | TGTGCCAGCAAATCACTAGATCAGCCCCAGCATTTT
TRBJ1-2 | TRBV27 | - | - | CASSFTGTIYGYTF | TGTGCCAGCAGTTTTACCGGGACCATCTATGGCTACACCTTC
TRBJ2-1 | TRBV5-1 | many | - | CASSANQRSVIINEQFF | TGCGCCAGCAGCGCGAACCAGAGGTCGGTTATTATAAATGAGCAGTTCTTC
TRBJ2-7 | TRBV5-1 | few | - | CASSLAEEREQYF | TGCGCCAGCAGCTTGGCCGAAGAACGCGAGCAGTACTTC
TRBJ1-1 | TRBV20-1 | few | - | CSARSLEGQRGTEAFF | TGCAGTGCTAGATCTCTGGAGGGTCAGCGGGGCACTGAAGCTTTCTTT
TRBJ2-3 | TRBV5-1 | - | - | CASSLGDTGDTQYF | TGCGCCAGCAGCTTGGGAGATACGGGAGATACGCAGTATTTT
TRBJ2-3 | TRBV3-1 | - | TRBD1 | CASSPSHSTGKDTQYF | TGTGCCAGCAGCCCCTCCCACTCGACAGGGAAAGATACGCAGTATTTT
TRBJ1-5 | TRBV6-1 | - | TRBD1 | CASSEPRQGALSNQPQHF | TGTGCCAGCAGTGAACCCCGACAGGGGGCCCTTAGCAATCAGCCCCAGCATTTT
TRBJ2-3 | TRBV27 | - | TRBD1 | CASRPLGGPRTDTQYF | TGTGCCAGCAGACCCCTAGGGGGCCCGAGGACAGATACGCAGTATTTT
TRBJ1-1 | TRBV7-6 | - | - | CASSLFLDREAFF | TGTGCCAGCAGCTTATTCCTCGACAGAGAAGCTTTCTTT
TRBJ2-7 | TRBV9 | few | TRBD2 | CASSESWGGYEQYF | TGTGCCAGCAGCGAGAGTTGGGGGGGCTACGAGCAGTACTTC
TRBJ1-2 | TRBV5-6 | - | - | CASSLARGVNYGYTF | TGTGCCAGCAGCTTGGCCCGTGGGGTAAACTATGGCTACACCTTC
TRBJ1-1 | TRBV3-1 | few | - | CASSLRVQYTEAFF | TGTGCCAGCAGCCTCCGGGTCCAATACACTGAAGCTTTCTTT